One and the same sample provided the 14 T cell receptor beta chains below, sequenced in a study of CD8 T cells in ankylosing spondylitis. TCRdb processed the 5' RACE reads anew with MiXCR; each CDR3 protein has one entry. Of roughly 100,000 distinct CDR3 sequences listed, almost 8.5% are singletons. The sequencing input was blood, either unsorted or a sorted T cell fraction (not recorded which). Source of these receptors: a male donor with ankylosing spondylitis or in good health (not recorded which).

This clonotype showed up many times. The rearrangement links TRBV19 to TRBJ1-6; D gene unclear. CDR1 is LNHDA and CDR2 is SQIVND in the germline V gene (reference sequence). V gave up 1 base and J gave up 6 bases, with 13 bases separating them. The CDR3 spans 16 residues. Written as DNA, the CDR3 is TGTGCCAGTAGTATAGGGACGCGAGGAGGTAATTCACCCCTCCACTTT. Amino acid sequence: CASSIGTRGGNSPLHF.

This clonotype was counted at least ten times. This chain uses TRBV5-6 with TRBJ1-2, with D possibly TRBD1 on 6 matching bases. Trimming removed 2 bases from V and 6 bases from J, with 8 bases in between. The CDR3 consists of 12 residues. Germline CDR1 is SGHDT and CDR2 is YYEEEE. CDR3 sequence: CASSFPGDGYTF. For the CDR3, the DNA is TGTGCCAGCAGCTTCCCAGGGGATGGCTACACCTTC.

CDR3 sequence reads: CASSQEGLEDTQYF. CDR3 nucleotide sequence: TGCGCCAGCAGCCAAGAAGGCCTGGAAGATACGCAGTATTTT. The chain employs TRBV4-3 and TRBJ2-3; no firm D call. The V gene lost 0 bases and the J gene lost 5 bases, with 9 bases spanning the gap. This CDR3 region has 14 residues. Germline lookup yields CDR1 LGHNA and CDR2 YSLEER.

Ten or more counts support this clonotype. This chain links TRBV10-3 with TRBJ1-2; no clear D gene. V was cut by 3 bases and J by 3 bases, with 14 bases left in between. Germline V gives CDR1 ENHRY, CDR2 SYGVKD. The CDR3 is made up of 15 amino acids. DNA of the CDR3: TGTGCCATCAGTGACGGCAGCACTGTCTACTATGGCTACACCTTC. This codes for CAISDGSTVYYGYTF.

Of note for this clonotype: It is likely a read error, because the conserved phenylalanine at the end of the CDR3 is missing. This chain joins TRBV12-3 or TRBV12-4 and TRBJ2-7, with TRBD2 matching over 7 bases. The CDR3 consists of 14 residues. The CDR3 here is CVSSHGGGYYEQYS. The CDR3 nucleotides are TGTGTCAGCAGTCACGGGGGAGGGTACTACGAGCAGTACTCC.

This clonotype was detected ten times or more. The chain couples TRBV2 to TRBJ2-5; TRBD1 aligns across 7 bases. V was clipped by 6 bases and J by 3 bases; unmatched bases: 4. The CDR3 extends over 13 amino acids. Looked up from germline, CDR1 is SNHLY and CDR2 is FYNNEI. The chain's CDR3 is CASRPTGEETQYF. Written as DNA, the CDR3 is TGTGCCAGCAGGCCCACAGGGGAAGAGACCCAGTACTTC.

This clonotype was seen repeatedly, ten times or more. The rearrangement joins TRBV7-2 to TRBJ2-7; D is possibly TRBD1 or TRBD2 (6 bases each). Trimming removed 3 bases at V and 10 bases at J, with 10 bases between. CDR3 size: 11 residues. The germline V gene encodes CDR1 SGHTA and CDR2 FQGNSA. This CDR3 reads CASSLGGPQYF. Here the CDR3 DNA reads TGTGCCAGCAGCTTGGGGGGCCCTCAGTACTTC.

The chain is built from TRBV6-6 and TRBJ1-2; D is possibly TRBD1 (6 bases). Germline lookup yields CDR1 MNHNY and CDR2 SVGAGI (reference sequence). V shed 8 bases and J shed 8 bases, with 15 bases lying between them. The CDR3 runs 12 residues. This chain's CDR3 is CASLGGGEGYTF. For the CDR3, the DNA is TGTGCCAGCCTGGGGGGGGGCGAGGGCTACACCTTC.

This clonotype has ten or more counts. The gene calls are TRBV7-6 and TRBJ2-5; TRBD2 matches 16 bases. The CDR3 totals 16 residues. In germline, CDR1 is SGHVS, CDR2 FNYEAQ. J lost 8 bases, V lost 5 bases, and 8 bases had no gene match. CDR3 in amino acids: CASSPAGLAGGQTQYF. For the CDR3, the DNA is TGTGCCAGCAGCCCGGCGGGACTAGCGGGGGGGCAAACCCAGTACTTC. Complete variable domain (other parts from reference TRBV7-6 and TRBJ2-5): GAGVSQSPRYKVTKRGQDVALRCDPISGHVSLYWYRQALGQGPEFLTYFNYEAQQDKSGLPNDRFSAERPEGSISTLTIQRTEQRDSAMYRCASSPAGLAGGQTQYFGPGTRLLVL.

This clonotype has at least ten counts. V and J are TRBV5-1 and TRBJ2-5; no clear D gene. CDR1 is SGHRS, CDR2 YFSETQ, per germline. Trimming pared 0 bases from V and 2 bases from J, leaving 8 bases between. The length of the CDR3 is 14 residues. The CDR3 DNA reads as TGCGCCAGCAGCTTGGCCCAGATTCAAGAGACCCAGTACTTC. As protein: CASSLAQIQETQYF.

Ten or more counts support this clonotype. CDR3 bases: TGCGCCAGCAGCTCTAGCGGGCTAAACACCGGGGAGCTGTTTTTT. Its protein is CASSSSGLNTGELFF. The rearrangement uses TRBV10-2 and TRBJ2-2; TRBD2 agrees at 8 bases. V lost 6 bases to trimming and J lost 2 bases; unmatched junction nucleotides: 5. From germline, CDR1 is WSHSY and CDR2 SAAADI. The CDR3 extends over 15 amino acids.

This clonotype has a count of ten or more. The DNA of the CDR3 is TGTGCCAGCAGCAGCCGGGACAGCTACAATGAGCAGTTCTTC. This codes for CASSSRDSYNEQFF. This chain links TRBV7-9 with TRBJ2-1; TRBD1 aligns across 7 bases. In germline, CDR1 is SEHNR, CDR2 FQNEAQ (reference sequence). The CDR3 contains 14 residues. The V segment lost 5 bases and the J segment 3 bases; nucleotides outside the gene matches: 4.

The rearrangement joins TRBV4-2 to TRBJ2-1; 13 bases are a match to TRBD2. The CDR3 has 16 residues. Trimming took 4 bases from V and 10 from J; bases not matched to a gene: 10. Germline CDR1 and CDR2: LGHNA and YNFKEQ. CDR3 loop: CASSLRTSGSSGEQFF. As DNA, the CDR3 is TGTGCCAGCAGCCTGAGGACTAGCGGGAGTTCAGGCGAGCAGTTCTTC.

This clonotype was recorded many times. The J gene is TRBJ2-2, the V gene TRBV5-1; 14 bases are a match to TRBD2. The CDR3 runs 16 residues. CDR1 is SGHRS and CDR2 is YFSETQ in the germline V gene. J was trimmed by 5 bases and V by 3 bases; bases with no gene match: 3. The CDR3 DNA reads TGCGCCAGCAGCTGGGGACTAGCGGGAGATACCGGGGAGCTGTTTTTT. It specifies CASSWGLAGDTGELFF.